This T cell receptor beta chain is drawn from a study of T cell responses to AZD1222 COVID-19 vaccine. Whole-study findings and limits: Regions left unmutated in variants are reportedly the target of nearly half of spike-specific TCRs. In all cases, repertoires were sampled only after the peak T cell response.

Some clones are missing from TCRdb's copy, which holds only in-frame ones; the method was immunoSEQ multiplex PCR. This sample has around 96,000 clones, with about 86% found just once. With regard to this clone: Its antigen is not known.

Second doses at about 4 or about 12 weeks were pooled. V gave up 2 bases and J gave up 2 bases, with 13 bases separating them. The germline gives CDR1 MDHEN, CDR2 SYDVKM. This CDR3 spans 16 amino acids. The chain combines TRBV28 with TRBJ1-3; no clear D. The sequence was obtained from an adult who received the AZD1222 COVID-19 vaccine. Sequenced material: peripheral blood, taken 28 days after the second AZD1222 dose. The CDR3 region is CASSLGPARPGNTIYF. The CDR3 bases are TGTGCCAGCAGTTTAGGCCCGGCCCGTCCTGGAAACACCATATATTTT.